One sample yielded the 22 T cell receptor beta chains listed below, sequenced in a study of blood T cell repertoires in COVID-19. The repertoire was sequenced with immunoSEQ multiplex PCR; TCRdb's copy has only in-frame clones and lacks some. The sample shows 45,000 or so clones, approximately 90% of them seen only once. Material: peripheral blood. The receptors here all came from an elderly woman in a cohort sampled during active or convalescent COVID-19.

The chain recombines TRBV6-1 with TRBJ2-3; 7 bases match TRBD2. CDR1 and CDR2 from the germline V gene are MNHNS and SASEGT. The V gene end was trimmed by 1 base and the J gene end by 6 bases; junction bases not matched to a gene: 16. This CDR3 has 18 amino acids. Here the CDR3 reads CASSEGVGGVYARDTQYF. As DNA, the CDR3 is TGTGCCAGCAGTGAAGGGGTTGGGGGGGTTTACGCAAGGGATACGCAGTATTTT.

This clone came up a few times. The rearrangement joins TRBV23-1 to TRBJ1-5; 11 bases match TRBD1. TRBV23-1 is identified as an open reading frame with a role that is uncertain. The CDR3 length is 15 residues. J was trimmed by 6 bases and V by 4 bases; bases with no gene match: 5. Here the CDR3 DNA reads TGCGCCAGCAGTCGCGGACAGGGGGCCACTCAGCCCCAGCATTTT. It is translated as CASSRGQGATQPQHF.

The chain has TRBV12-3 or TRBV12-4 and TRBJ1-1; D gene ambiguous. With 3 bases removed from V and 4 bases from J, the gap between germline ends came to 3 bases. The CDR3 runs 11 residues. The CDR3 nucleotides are TGTGCCAGCAGTTTTAGCACTGAAGCTTTCTTT. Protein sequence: CASSFSTEAFF.

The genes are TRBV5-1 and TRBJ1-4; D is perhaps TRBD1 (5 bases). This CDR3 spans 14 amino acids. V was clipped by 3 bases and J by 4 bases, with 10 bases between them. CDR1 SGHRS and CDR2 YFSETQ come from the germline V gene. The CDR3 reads CASSSTVSNEKLFF. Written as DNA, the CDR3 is TGCGCCAGCAGCTCGACAGTCAGTAATGAAAAACTGTTTTTT.

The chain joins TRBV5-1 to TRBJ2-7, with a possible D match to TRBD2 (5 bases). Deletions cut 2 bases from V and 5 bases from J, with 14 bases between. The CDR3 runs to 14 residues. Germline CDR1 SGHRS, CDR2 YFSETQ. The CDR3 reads CASSLIGLNDEQYF. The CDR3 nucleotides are TGCGCCAGCAGCTTAATTGGACTCAACGACGAGCAGTACTTC.

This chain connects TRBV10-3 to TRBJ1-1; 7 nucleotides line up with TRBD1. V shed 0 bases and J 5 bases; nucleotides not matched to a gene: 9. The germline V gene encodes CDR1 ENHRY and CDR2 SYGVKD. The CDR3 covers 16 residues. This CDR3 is CAISESYAGGNTEAFF. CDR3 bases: TGTGCCATCAGTGAGTCGTATGCAGGGGGAAATACTGAAGCTTTCTTT.

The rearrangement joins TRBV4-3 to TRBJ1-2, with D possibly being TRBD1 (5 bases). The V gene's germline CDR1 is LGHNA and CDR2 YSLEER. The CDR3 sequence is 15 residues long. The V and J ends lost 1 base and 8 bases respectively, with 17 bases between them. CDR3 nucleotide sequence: TGCGCCAGCAGCCAAGCGAGGGGAGGCGGGTGGGGCTACACCTTC. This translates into CASSQARGGGWGYTF.

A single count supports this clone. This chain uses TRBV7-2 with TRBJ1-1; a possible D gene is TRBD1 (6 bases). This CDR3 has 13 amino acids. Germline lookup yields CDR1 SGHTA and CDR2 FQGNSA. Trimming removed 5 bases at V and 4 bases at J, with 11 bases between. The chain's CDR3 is CASSELGGTEAFF. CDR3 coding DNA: TGTGCCAGCAGCGAGTTAGGGGGCACTGAAGCTTTCTTT.

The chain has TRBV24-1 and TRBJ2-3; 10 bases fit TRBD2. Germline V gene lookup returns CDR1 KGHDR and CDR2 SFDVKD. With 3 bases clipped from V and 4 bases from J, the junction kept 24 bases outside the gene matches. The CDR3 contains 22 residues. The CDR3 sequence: CATSDPLGGALAGVLSPDTQYF. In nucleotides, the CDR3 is TGTGCCACCAGTGATCCCCTTGGGGGGGCCCTAGCGGGAGTCCTATCTCCAGATACGCAGTATTTT.

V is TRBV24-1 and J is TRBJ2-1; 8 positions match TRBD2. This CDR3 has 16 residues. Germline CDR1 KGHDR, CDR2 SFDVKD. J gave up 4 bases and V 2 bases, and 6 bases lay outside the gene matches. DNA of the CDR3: TGTGCCACCAGTGATTCTAGCGGGTGGGGATACAATGAGCAGTTCTTC. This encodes CATSDSSGWGYNEQFF.

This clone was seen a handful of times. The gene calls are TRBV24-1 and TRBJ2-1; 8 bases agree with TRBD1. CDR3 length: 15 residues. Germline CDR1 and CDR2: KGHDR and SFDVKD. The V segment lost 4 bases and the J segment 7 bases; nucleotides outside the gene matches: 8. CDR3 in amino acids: CATSEAGQGVNEQFF. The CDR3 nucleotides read TGTGCCACCAGTGAGGCAGGACAGGGTGTAAATGAGCAGTTCTTC.

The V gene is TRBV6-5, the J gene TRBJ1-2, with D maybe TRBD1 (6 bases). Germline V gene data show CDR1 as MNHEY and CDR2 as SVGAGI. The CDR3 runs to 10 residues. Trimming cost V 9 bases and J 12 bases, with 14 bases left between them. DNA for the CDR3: TGTGCCAGAGCCCACAGGGTCCACACCTTC. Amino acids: CARAHRVHTF.

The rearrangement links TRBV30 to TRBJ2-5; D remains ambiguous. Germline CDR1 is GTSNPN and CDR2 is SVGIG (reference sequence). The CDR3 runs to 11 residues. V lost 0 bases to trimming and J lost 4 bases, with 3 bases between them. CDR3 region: CAWSVLETQYF. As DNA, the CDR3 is TGTGCCTGGAGTGTACTAGAGACCCAGTACTTC.

The CDR3 here is CASSDKREYDTGELFF. CDR3 sequence (DNA): TGTGCCAGCAGTGACAAGCGGGAGTATGACACCGGGGAGCTGTTTTTT. The chain links TRBV5-4 to TRBJ2-2, with 8 bases fitting TRBD2. Looked up from germline, CDR1 is SGHNT and CDR2 is YYREEE (reference sequence). V was pared by 5 bases and J by 3 bases, with 9 bases of the junction left unmatched. The CDR3 spans 16 residues.

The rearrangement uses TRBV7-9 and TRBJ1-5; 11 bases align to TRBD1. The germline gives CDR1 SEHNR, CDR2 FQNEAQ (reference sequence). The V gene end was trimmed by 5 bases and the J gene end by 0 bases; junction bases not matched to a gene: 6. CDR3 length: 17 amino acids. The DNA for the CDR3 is TGTGCCAGCAGCCTCGGACAGGGGGCCTATAGCAATCAGCCCCAGCATTTT. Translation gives CASSLGQGAYSNQPQHF.

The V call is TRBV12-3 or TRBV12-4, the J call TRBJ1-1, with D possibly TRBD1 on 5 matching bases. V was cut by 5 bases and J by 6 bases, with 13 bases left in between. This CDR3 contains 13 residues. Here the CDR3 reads CASSETQGAEAFF. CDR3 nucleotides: TGTGCCAGCAGTGAGACTCAAGGGGCTGAAGCTTTCTTT.

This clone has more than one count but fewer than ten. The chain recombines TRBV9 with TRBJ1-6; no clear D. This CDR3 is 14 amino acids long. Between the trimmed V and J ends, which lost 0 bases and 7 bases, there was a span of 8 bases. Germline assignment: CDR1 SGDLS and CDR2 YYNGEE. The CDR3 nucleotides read TGTGCCAGCAGCGTAGTGCCCGAGAATTCACCCCTCCACTTT. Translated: CASSVVPENSPLHF.

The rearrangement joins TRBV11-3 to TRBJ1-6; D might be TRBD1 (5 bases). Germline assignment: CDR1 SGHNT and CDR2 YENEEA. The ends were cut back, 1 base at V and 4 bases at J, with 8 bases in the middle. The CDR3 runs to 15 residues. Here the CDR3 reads CASSLGTTYNSPLHF. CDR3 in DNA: TGTGCCAGCAGCTTAGGGACAACTTATAATTCACCCCTCCACTTT.

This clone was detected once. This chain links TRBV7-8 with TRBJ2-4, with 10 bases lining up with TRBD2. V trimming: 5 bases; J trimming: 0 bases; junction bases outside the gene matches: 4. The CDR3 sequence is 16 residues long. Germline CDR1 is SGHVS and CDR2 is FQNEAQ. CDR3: CASSAGLAVAKNIQYF. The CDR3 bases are TGTGCCAGCAGCGCAGGACTAGCGGTAGCCAAAAACATTCAGTACTTC.

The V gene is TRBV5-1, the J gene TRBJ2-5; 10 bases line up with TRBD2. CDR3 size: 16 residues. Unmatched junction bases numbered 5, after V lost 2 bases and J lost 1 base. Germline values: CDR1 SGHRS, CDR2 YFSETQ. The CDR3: CASSFGSGGSQETQYF. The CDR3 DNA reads TGCGCCAGCAGCTTTGGTAGCGGGGGGAGCCAAGAGACCCAGTACTTC.

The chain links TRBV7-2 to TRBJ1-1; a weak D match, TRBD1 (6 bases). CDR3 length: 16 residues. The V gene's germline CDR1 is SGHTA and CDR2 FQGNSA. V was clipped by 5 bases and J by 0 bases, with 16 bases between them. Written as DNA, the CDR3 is TGTGCCAGCAGCCCACGGACAGTGAATATGAACACTGAAGCTTTCTTT. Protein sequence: CASSPRTVNMNTEAFF.

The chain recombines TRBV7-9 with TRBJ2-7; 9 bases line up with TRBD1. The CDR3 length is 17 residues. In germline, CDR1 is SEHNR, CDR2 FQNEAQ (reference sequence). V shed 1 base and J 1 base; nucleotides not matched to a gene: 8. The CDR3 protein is CASSLGWGQGVSYEQYF. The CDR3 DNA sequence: TGTGCCAGCAGCTTAGGTTGGGGACAGGGTGTTTCCTACGAGCAGTACTTC.